Presented here are 7 T cell receptor beta chains from one specimen sequenced in a study of blood T cell repertoires in COVID-19. Produced via immunoSEQ multiplex PCR; TCRdb's table is partial and in-frame only. Among 200,000 to 300,000 clones listed, about 87% were seen once. The sample comprised peripheral blood. These receptors were obtained from a woman in her 40s with acute or convalescent COVID-19.

The CDR3 DNA follows: TGTGCCAGCAGTTTCGCAGTGAACACTGAAGCTTTCTTT. Its translation: CASSFAVNTEAFF. The rearrangement joins TRBV12-3 or TRBV12-4 to TRBJ1-1; D is ambiguous. Trimming took 3 bases from V and 0 from J, leaving 5 bases between them. CDR3 length equals 13 residues.

The chain employs TRBV20-1 and TRBJ1-5; TRBD1 matches 9 bases. This CDR3 is built from 11 residues. Germline V gives CDR1 DFQATT, CDR2 SNEGSKA (reference sequence). V dropped 5 bases and J dropped 10; count of bases not matched to a gene: 3. The CDR3 sequence: CSAVTGGPQHF. DNA of the CDR3: TGCAGTGCTGTTACAGGGGGCCCCCAGCATTTT.

The V gene is TRBV18, the J gene TRBJ1-2; D is uncertain. The CDR3 runs to 14 residues. The V and J ends lost 3 bases and 8 bases respectively, with 16 bases between them. Germline-derived CDR1 and CDR2 are KGHSH and LQKENI. CDR3: CASSPLTPREGYTF. The DNA of the CDR3 is TGTGCCAGCTCACCGTTGACACCCCGGGAGGGCTACACCTTC.

The chain is built from TRBV10-1 and TRBJ1-6; D is undetermined. The CDR3 covers 12 residues. The V gene's germline CDR1 is WNHNN and CDR2 SYGVQD (reference sequence). The V and J ends lost 3 bases and 5 bases respectively, with 2 bases between them. The CDR3 loop reads CASSDNNSPLHF. CDR3 nucleotides: TGCGCCAGCAGTGATAATAATTCACCCCTCCACTTT.

The chain links TRBV2 to TRBJ2-5, with D possibly TRBD2 on 5 matching bases. CDR1 is SNHLY and CDR2 is FYNNEI in the germline V gene. Trimming stripped 6 bases from V and 2 bases from J, with 10 bases between. CDR3 length: 13 amino acids. CDR3 sequence (DNA): TGTGCCAGCAGAGAGGGCCTACAAGAGACCCAGTACTTC. Translated, it gives CASREGLQETQYF.

The chain has TRBV10-3 and TRBJ2-2; 7 positions agree with TRBD2. The CDR3 totals 16 residues. V lost 4 bases, J lost 1 base, and 6 bases stayed unmatched. Germline V lookup: CDR1 ENHRY, CDR2 SYGVKD. DNA for the CDR3: TGTGCCATCAGTGGAGGTTTAGCGGGGAACACCGGGGAGCTGTTTTTT. This sequence encodes CAISGGLAGNTGELFF.

Concerning this clone: The same CDR3 arises from other DNA sequences in this sample as well. V is TRBV6-5 and J is TRBJ1-5; D perhaps matches TRBD1 (5 bases). The length of the CDR3 is 14 residues. Germline lookup yields CDR1 MNHEY and CDR2 SVGAGI. Trimming left V 6 bases short and J 6 bases short, with 15 bases between. Here the CDR3 reads CASRRWQGGQPQHF. The CDR3 nucleotides are TGTGCCAGCAGGCGGTGGCAGGGAGGTCAGCCCCAGCATTTT.